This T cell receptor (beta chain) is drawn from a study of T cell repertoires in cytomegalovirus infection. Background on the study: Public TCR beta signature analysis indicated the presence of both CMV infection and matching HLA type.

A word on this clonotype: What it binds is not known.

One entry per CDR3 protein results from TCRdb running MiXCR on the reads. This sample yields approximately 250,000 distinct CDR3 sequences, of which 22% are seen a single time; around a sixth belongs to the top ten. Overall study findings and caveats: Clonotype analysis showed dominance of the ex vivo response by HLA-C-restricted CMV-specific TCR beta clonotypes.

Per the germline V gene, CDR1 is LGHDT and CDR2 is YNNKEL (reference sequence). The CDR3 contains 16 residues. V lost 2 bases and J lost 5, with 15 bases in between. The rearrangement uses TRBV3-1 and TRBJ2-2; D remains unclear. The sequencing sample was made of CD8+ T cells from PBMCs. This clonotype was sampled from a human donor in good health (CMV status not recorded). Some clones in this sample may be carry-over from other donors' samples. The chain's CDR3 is CASSQYIGGRTGELFF. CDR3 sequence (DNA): TGTGCCAGCAGCCAATACATTGGCGGACGGACCGGGGAGCTGTTTTTT. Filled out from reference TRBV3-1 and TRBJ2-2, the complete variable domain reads DTAVSQTPKYLVTQMGNDKSIKCEQNLGHDTMYWYKQDSKKFLKIMFSYNNKELIINETVPNRFSPKSPDKAHLNLHINSLELGDSAVYFCASSQYIGGRTGELFFGEGSRLTVL.